This entry lists 5 T cell receptor beta chains sequenced from one sample in a study of neurological immune-mediated disorders. TCRdb re-called the 5' RACE reads with MiXCR, one entry per CDR3 protein. The sample lists about 50,000 distinct CDR3 sequences, over 15% occurring once. Sequencing was performed on PBMCs. All receptors come from a man between 60 and 75 years old in good health.

This clonotype was picked up many times. The rearrangement uses TRBV4-2 and TRBJ2-5; D is uncertain. Germline loops: CDR1 LGHNA, CDR2 YNFKEQ. V was clipped by 4 bases and J by 2 bases, with 14 bases between them. The CDR3 runs 15 residues. The CDR3 DNA is TGTGCCAGCAGCCCACGACTCCGCCTTCAAGAGACCCAGTACTTC. This translates into CASSPRLRLQETQYF.

At least ten counts were recorded for this clonotype. The chain combines TRBV29-1 with TRBJ2-7, with D possibly matching TRBD2 (6 bases). V lost 4 bases to trimming and J lost 3 bases, with 16 bases between them. This CDR3 contains 14 residues. CDR1 is SQVTM and CDR2 is ANQGSEA in the germline V gene. The DNA of the CDR3 is TGCAGCGTTGTCCCGGGACTCCCTTACTACGAGCAGTACTTC. This encodes CSVVPGLPYYEQYF.

The table lists this clonotype with many counts. V and J are TRBV28 and TRBJ1-2, with no clear D. The germline CDR1 and CDR2 sequences are MDHEN and SYDVKM. There are 18 residues in the CDR3. V was clipped by 1 base and J by 3 bases, with 21 bases between them. CDR3 amino acids: CASSLLDASVQSDYGYTF. The CDR3 DNA sequence: TGTGCCAGCAGTTTATTGGACGCCTCCGTGCAATCGGACTATGGCTACACCTTC.

This clonotype was seen only a few times. DNA of the CDR3: TGTGCCAGCAGCCGACGGCCCGGTGTGATCTCTGGGGCCAACGTCCTGACTTTC. Its protein is CASSRRPGVISGANVLTF. The gene calls are TRBV5-4 and TRBJ2-6; D unresolved. Looked up from germline, CDR1 is SGHNT and CDR2 is YYREEE (reference sequence). The CDR3 contains 18 residues. The V end lost 4 bases, the J end lost 0 bases, and 17 bases lay between the germline ends.

This clonotype was observed at least ten times. This chain joins TRBV7-2 and TRBJ2-7; TRBD2 matches 9 bases. After removal of 4 bases from V and 0 bases from J, the junction contained 13 bases not matched to a gene. The germline gives CDR1 SGHTA, CDR2 FQGNSA. This CDR3 is 18 amino acids long. DNA of the CDR3: TGTGCCAGCAGCTCCCGTGGTAGCGGGAGCGTCAGCTCCTACGAGCAGTACTTC. It codes for CASSSRGSGSVSSYEQYF. The full variable domain, rest sourced from reference TRBV7-2 and TRBJ2-7, is GAGVSQSPSNKVTEKGKDVELRCDPISGHTALYWYRQSLGQGLEFLIYFQGNSAPDKSGLPSDRFSAERTGGSVSTLTIQRTQQEDSAVYLCASSSRGSGSVSSYEQYFGPGTRLTVT.